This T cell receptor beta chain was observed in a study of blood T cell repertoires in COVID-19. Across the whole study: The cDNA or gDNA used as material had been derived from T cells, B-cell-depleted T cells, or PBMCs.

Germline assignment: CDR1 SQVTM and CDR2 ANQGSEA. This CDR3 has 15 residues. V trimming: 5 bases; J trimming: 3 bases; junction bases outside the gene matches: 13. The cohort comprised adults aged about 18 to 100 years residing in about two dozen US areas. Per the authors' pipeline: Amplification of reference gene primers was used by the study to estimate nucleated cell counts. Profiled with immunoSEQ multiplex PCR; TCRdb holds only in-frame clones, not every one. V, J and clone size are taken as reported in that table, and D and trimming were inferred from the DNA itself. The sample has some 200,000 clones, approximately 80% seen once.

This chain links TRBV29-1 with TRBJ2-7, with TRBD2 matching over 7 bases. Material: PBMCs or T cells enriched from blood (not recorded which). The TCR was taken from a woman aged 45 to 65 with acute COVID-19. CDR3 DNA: TGCAGCGTTAAGGAAACGCAGGGAGGGGTCTACGAGCAGTACTTC. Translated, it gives CSVKETQGGVYEQYF.